This is a list of T cell receptor beta chains from one sample in a study of T cell clusters in autoimmune cytopenias. TCRdb re-called the multiplex PCR reads; one entry per CDR3 protein, DNA not given. In total, the table holds under 14,000 distinct CDR3 sequences. These same records also appear under a second study, on T cell repertoires in aging, cancer and after chemotherapy.

Sequences were obtained from peripheral blood. These receptors all stem from a human donor in good health. The CDR3 runs from the conserved cysteine through the conserved F or W. Each record gives: CDR3 protein, V gene, J gene, clone size. Only part of the rows carry a size: once, few, many, or a class if the clone is expanded.

CASSLAGSDSYEQYF,TRBV7-2,TRBJ2-7,-
CASSAPGQGNTEAFF,TRBV19,TRBJ1-1,-
CAIRSDRDTEAFF,TRBV10-3,TRBJ1-1,medium-sized
CASSFVSVDTQYF,TRBV12-3/TRBV12-4,TRBJ2-3,-
CASSIRSTGTGGPPLHF,TRBV19,TRBJ1-6,medium-sized
CSVEDRPVKAFF,TRBV29-1,TRBJ1-1,medium-sized
CSPGAIAGYTF,TRBV20-1,TRBJ1-2,-
CASSQDSKPQGITFF,TRBV4-2,TRBJ1-1,-
CASSLQGRSTDTQYF,TRBV12-3/TRBV12-4,TRBJ2-3,-
CRVGQGAGDYGYTF,TRBV29-1,TRBJ1-2,medium-sized
CASSQWTGVSEQYF,TRBV4-1,TRBJ2-7,-
CSARGDQNEKLFF,TRBV20-1,TRBJ1-4,-
CASAPGGGGYTF,TRBV7-9,TRBJ1-2,-
CATSRDRSSYEQYF,TRBV15,TRBJ2-7,medium-sized
CASSQGGSQPSNYGYTF,TRBV4-3,TRBJ1-2,-
CSASSTIRDTEAFF,TRBV20-1,TRBJ1-1,-
CASSQGTSPDSNQPQHF,TRBV4-3,TRBJ1-5,-
CASSLSPGTANTGELFF,TRBV27,TRBJ2-2,medium-sized
CASRLPGTGGVSGELFF,TRBV13,TRBJ2-2,-
CATSQGTDTQYF,TRBV19,TRBJ2-3,-
CASSYSRNSNQPQHF,TRBV6-5,TRBJ1-5,-
CASSLGVVRTEAFF,TRBV28,TRBJ1-1,-
CASSRRTGGSSGANVLTF,TRBV6-5,TRBJ2-6,medium-sized
CASKRDQAYTQYF,TRBV5-1,TRBJ2-3,-
CSARGRSNSPLHF,TRBV20-1,TRBJ1-6,-
CASSGDLSPQFF,TRBV6-1,TRBJ2-1,-
CSASMPGLESGELFF,TRBV20-1,TRBJ2-2,-
CSEGTTDTQYF,TRBV29-1,TRBJ2-3,medium-sized
CASSPQPKDLGFITEAFF,TRBV18,TRBJ1-1,-
CASSLNDILMGGNTIYF,TRBV18,TRBJ1-3,-
CASSHGTGEMNTEAFF,TRBV5-4,TRBJ1-1,-
CASSLAGGGQYF,TRBV11-2,TRBJ2-7,-
CASSTGQGYGYTF,TRBV19,TRBJ1-2,-
CSVGTGGTYTGELFF,TRBV29-1,TRBJ2-2,-
CASSIHSTDTQYF,TRBV13,TRBJ2-3,-
CASSLSGQHTEAFF,TRBV11-2,TRBJ1-1,-
CAWAGRLLSRGYTEAFF,TRBV30,TRBJ1-1,-
CASSYSRWQETYEQYF,TRBV12-3/TRBV12-4,TRBJ2-7,-
CASGKGRYSNQPQHF,TRBV6-2/TRBV6-3,TRBJ1-5,-
CSARMQGYYEQYF,TRBV20-1,TRBJ2-7,-
CASGGRSGEQYF,TRBV28,TRBJ2-7,-
CASSRTPSGGYTF,TRBV27,TRBJ1-2,medium-sized
CASINPWDIECNTIYF,TRBV5-5,TRBJ1-3,medium-sized
CATSPRDRERNEQFF,TRBV24-1,TRBJ2-1,-
CSAREPPGQTQYF,TRBV20-1,TRBJ2-5,medium-sized
CASSPGLTDTQYF,TRBV18,TRBJ2-3,-
CASSWGARSTDTQYF,TRBV7-6,TRBJ2-3,medium-sized
CAWSLGGDDEQYF,TRBV30,TRBJ2-7,medium-sized
CVLTRQGVNYGYTF,TRBV30,TRBJ1-2,medium-sized
CASRILAGGPDTQYF,TRBV28,TRBJ2-3,-
CASSLGTATDTQYF,TRBV5-1,TRBJ2-3,-
CASSIYSGTPSQGELFF,TRBV7-2,TRBJ2-2,medium-sized
CSVRTPPLNEQFF,TRBV29-1,TRBJ2-1,medium-sized
CASSSGTSSTDTQYF,TRBV7-2,TRBJ2-3,-
CASSSQRGDVYEQYF,TRBV11-2,TRBJ2-7,-
CASSSGQGGSPLHF,TRBV5-4,TRBJ1-6,medium-sized
CASSPYNSPLHF,TRBV7-2,TRBJ1-6,medium-sized